This TCR beta chain was identified during a study of blood T cell repertoires in COVID-19. Study details: Italy, Spain and the United States were the sources of the convalescent and acute COVID-19 samples. T cells, B-cell-depleted T cells, or PBMCs provided the cDNA or gDNA that served as material.

The junction had 9 bases not matched to a gene; V was cut back by 4 bases and J by 5 bases. The V gene's germline CDR1 is LGHDT and CDR2 YNNKEL (reference sequence). The CDR3 runs to 17 residues. In the authors' workflow: It was from reference gene primer amplification that nucleated cell counts were estimated. The method was immunoSEQ multiplex PCR; TCRdb's version includes in-frame clones alone and lacks a portion of them. For V, J and clone size, that table is used; D and trimming come from the DNA. The data hold tens of thousands of clones, with more than 85% observed a single time. Sequencing was carried out using peripheral blood. The chain recombines TRBV3-1 (or the pseudogene TRBV3-2) with TRBJ2-5, with TRBD2 matching 14 bases. The clonotype comes from an older woman with active COVID-19. The CDR3 spells CASSLGLAGGPLETQYF. The CDR3 DNA follows: TGTGCCAGCAGCCTAGGACTAGCGGGAGGACCTTTGGAGACCCAGTACTTC.